This T cell receptor (beta chain) was captured by sequencing in a study of blood T cell repertoires in COVID-19. Study-wide background: Donors in the United States, Italy and Spain gave samples during acute or convalescent COVID-19. T cells, B-cell-depleted T cells, or PBMCs provided the cDNA or gDNA that served as material.

This CDR3 spans 14 amino acids. Germline V lookup: CDR1 SGHNT, CDR2 YENEEA. Deletions cut 1 base from V and 4 bases from J, with 9 bases between. The table lists this clone with a count of one. As originally analysed: Amplification from reference gene primers served as the basis for estimated nucleated cell counts. TCRdb keeps only in-frame clones here, not all; method: immunoSEQ multiplex PCR. V, J and clone size are those of that table, while D and trimming were read from the DNA. Of about 360,000 clones in the sample, around 87% are singletons; the top ten hold 2.5% to 3.5%. The rearrangement uses TRBV11-3 and TRBJ2-3; tentative D call: TRBD1 (7 bases). The sample consisted of peripheral blood. This TCR was recovered from a human donor in a cohort sampled during active COVID-19. For the CDR3, the DNA is TGTGCCAGCAGCTTAGGCAGGGGGGCAGATACGCAGTATTTT. As protein: CASSLGRGADTQYF.